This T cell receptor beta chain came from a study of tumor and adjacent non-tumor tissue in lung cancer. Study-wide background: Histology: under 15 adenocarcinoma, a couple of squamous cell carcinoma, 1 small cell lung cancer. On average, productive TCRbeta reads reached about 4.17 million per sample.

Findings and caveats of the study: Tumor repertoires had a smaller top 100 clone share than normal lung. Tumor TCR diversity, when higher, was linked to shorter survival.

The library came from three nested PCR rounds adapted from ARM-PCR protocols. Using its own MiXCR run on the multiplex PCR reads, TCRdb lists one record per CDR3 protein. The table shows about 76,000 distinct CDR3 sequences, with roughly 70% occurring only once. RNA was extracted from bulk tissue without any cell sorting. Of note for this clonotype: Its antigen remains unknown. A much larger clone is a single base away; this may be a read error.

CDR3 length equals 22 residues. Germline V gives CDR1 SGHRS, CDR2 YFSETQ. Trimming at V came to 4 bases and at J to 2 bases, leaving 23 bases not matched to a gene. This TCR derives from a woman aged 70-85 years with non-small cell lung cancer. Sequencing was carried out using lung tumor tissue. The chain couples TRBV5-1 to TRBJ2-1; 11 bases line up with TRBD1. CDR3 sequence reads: CASSPPGQGDLFIALTYNEQFF. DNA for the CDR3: TGCGCCAGCAGCCCTCCGGGACAGGGGGATCTTTTTATAGCGCTGACCTACAATGAGCAGTTCTTC. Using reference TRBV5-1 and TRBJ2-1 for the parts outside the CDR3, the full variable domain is KAGVTQTPRYLIKTRGQQVTLSCSPISGHRSVSWYQQTPGQGLQFLFEYFSETQRNKGNFPGRFSGRQFSNSRSEMNVSTLELGDSALYLCASSPPGQGDLFIALTYNEQFFGPGTRLTVL.